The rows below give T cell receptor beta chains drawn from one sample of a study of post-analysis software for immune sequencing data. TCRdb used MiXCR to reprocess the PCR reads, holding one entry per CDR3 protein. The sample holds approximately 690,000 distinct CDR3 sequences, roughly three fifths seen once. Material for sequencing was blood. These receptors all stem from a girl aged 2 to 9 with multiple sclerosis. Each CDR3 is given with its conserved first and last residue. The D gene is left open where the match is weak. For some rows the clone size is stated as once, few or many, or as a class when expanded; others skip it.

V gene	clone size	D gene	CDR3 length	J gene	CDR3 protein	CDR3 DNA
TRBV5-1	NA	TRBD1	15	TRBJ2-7	CASSLTGTGISEQYF	TGCGCCAGCAGCCTAACCGGGACAGGGATCTCCGAGCAGTACTTC
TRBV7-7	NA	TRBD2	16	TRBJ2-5	CASSPGLAGVTETQYF	TGTGCCAGCAGCCCGGGACTAGCGGGGGTTACAGAGACCCAGTACTTC
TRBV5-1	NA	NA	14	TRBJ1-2	CASSLGAAYYGYTF	TGCGCCAGCAGCTTGGGAGCGGCTTACTATGGCTACACCTTC
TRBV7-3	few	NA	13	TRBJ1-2	CASTSDSLYGYTF	TGTGCCAGCACCTCCGACAGCCTTTATGGCTACACCTTC
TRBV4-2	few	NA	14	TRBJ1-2	CASSQDGRPLGYTF	TGTGCCAGCAGCCAAGATGGACGGCCGTTGGGCTACACCTTC
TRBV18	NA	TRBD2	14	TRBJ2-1	CASSPRDGGNEQFF	TGTGCCAGCTCACCAAGGGACGGGGGGAATGAGCAGTTCTTC
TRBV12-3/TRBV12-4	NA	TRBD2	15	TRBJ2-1	CASTLGTSGTREQFF	TGTGCCAGCACCCTAGGAACTAGCGGGACGAGGGAGCAGTTCTTC
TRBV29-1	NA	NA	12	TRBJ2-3	CSSGMSTDTLYF	TGCAGCTCGGGAATGAGCACAGATACGCTGTATTTT
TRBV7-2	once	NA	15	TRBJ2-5	CASSLARGPKETQYF	TGTGCCAGCAGCTTAGCTAGGGGACCTAAAGAGACCCAGTACTTC
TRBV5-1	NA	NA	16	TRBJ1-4	CASRPYAQGTNEKLFF	TGCGCCAGCAGACCCTATGCCCAGGGAACTAATGAAAAACTGTTTTTT
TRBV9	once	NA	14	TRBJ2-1	CASSVATPSVEQFF	TGTGCCAGCAGCGTAGCTACCCCTAGCGTTGAGCAGTTCTTC